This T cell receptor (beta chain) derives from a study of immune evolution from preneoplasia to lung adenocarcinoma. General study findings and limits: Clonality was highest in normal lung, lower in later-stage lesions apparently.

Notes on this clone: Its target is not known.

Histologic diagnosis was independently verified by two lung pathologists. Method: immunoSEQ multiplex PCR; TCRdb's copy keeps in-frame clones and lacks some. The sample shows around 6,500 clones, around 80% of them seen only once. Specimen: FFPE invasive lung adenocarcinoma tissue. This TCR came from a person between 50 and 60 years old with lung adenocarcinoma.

The CDR3 loop is CASSPQDRVGYTF. The CDR3 DNA reads TGTGCCAGCAGCCCCCAGGACAGAGTGGGCTACACCTTC. The V and J genes are TRBV14 and TRBJ1-2; tentatively, D is TRBD1 (6 bases). The CDR3 has 13 amino acids. V was trimmed by 4 bases and J by 8 bases, leaving 14 bases between them. Germline CDR1 and CDR2: SGHDN and FVKESK.